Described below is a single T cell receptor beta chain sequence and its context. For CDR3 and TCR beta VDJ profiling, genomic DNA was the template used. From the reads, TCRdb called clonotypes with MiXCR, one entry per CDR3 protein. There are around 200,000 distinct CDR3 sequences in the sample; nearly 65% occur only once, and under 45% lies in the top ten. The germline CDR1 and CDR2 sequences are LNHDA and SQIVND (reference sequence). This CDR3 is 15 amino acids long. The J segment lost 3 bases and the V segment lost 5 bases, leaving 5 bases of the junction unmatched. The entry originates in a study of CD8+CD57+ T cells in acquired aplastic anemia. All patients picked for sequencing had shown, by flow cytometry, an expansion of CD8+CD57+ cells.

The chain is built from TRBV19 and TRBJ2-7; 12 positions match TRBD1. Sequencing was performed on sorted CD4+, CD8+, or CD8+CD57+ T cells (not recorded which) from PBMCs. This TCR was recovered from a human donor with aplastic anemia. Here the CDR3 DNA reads TGTGCCAGTAGTCCCTGGGACAGGGGGCTCTACGAGCAGTACTTC. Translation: CASSPWDRGLYEQYF.